This T cell receptor beta chain was profiled in a study of shared clonotypes between healthy human individuals. Broader study findings: A few donors had around 5.2% of their naive CD4 clonotypes in common.

In replicate PCRs of sorted subsets, approximately 190 ng DNA, roughly 31,000 T cell genomes, was used. Repertoires were generated with immunoSEQ multiplex PCR, while TCRdb's copy carries only in-frame clones and drops some. The table shows hundreds of thousands of clones, with nearly 95% occurring only once. As for this clone: What it recognizes is unknown.

CDR1 MDHEN and CDR2 SYDVKM come from the germline V gene. Trimming left V 2 bases short and J 3 bases short, with 14 bases between. This CDR3 region has 16 residues. Naive CD8 cells, CD45RO-negative and positively selected for CCR7, excluded terminally differentiated effector memory CD45RA+ cells. There were no recent acute infections or vaccinations among the donors, who were healthy HIV-negative adults. The receptor was isolated from a man aged 25-40 years in good health. Sequencing was done on a sample of naive CD8+ T cells sorted from blood. The rearrangement joins TRBV28 to TRBJ1-3; the D is unclear. The CDR3 region is CASSLPTTENGNTIYF. The CDR3 region has the DNA TGTGCCAGCAGTTTACCAACGACCGAGAATGGAAACACCATATATTTT.